This T cell receptor beta chain was captured in a study of T cell responses to AZD1222 COVID-19 vaccine (TCRdb year 2021). Regarding the study in general: A total of 230 to 250 trial participants underwent TCR sequencing, of whom nearly 210 received two doses of AZD1222 and around 25 received two doses of the MenACWY control vaccine. Enrollment into the trials was organized by age into subgroups of 18-55, 56-69 and 70-plus years, and those subgroups contained about 150, 27 and 61 TCR-sequenced participants, respectively. What the research found in general, with its limitations: The whole spike protein was spanned by vaccine-associated CD4 TCRs, and dominant responses were seen in regions 160-218 and 743-854. After two AZD1222 doses, spike-specific TCR breadth and depth were significantly higher than at day 0 and than in MenACWY recipients. Most participants were white British and females outnumbered males, and the authors suggested that clonal diversity may have been underestimated. The 56-69-year group was small, and its depth increase did not reach significance, likely because of low power. Because no day 14 peak-response samples were available, repertoires were characterized only after the peak T cell response. Conclusions about previously exposed vaccinees were limited because only six AZD1222 recipients were SARS-CoV-2 seropositive at baseline. Nearly half of unique spike-specific TCRs reportedly recognized epitopes outside regions mutated in the B.1.351 and B.1.1.7 variants.

The CDR3 regions of human TCRbeta chains were analyzed by immunosequencing. In the authors' own workflow: TCRs in the repertoires were matched against a reference library of SARS-CoV-2-specific TCRs that had been generated with the MIRA antigen-specificity platform. Breadth was defined as the fraction of unique TCRs that were SARS-CoV-2-associated. Depth was defined as the fraction of total T cells that were SARS-CoV-2-associated. Using the MIRA data, each spike-specific TCR was mapped to the spike region that the TCR reacts to and placed in a CD4 or CD8 class. Log10-transformed breadth and depth values were compared by one-way ANOVA with Sidak's multiple comparisons tests. The table was pulled from immuneACCESS by TCRdb, which kept in-frame rearrangements only. Such tables lose some clones; where checked, under half of the loss comes from unresolved V genes, and the rest has no known cause. V and J calls and clone size are as listed in that table; D and trimming were resolved from the DNA. Here the sample has over 130,000 clones; 90% occur a single time. The biggest ten clones account for under 2% of the sample.

Reading from cysteine to phenylalanine, the CDR3 counts 13 amino acids. Kept here is only the CDR3 DNA, which spans 39 bases and is read in frame from base 1. From the germline V gene (reference sequence), CDR1 is LNHDA and CDR2 is SQIVND. The trim is 2 bases for V and 6 bases for J, with a gap of 8 bases between the germline ends. The sample's time point label, in plain terms: about 28 days (+/-7) after the second vaccine dose. AZD1222 recipients with second doses at about 4 weeks or about 12 weeks were pooled, because spike-specific TCR depth and breadth did not differ between schedules. Vaccinee samples came from UK trials COV001 and COV002, including a single-blind randomized controlled phase 2/3 trial of AZD1222 (ChAdOx1 nCoV-19) in healthy adults. For TCRbeta chain sequencing, PBMC samples from trial participants were taken at day 0 and at day 28 after the second dose. This clone was counted once. What this receptor recognizes is not known. Base qualities are not provided; no much larger clone lies one nucleotide away.

Source: peripheral blood, taken 28 days after the second AZD1222 dose. The V and J segments used are TRBV19 and TRBJ1-5; the D gene identity is not certain. The TCR was taken from an adult who received the AZD1222 COVID-19 vaccine. In nucleotides, the sequence is TGTGCCAGTAGTATATACAGTTTTCAGCCCCAGCATTTT. Its protein reads: CASSIYSFQPQHF.